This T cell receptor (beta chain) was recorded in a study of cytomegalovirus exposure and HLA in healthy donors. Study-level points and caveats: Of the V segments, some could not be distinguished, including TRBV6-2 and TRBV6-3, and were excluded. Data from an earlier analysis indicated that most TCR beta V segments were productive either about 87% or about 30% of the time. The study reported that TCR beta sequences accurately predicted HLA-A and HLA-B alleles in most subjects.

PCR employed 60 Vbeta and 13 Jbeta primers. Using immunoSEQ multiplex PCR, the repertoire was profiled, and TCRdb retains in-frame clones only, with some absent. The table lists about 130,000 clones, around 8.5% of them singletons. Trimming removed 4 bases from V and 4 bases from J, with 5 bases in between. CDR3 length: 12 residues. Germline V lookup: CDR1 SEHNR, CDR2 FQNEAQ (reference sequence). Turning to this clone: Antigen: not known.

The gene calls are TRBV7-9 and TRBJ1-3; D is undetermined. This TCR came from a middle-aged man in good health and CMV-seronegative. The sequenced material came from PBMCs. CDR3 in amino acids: CASSSGGNTIYF. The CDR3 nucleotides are TGTGCCAGCAGCTCGGGAGGAAACACCATATATTTT.